Listed here are 20 T cell receptor beta chains from one sample, sequenced in a study of blood T cells in healthy people across ages. With a J-beta primer mix and a sample-barcoded 5' primer, a second PCR ran about 7 to 11 cycles. TCRdb used MiXCR to reprocess the 5' RACE reads, holding one entry per CDR3 protein. The sample carries hundreds of thousands of distinct CDR3 sequences, 20% to 30% recorded once. This sample was also put to use in a study of T cells of mothers and their children.

What was sequenced was blood. Receptors were obtained from a boy between 10 and 17 years old in good health.

This clonotype was counted ten times or more. In nucleotides, the CDR3 is TGTGCCAGCAGCGGAATCAGGGCGCTGGGAGGCTACACCTTC. It yields the protein CASSGIRALGGYTF. V gene TRBV5-5 combines with J gene TRBJ1-2, with D possibly matching TRBD1 (5 bases). The germline V and J ends were trimmed by 4 bases and 8 bases, with 18 bases remaining between them. Germline assignment: CDR1 SGHKS and CDR2 YYEKEE (reference sequence). The CDR3 contains 14 residues.

The V and J genes are TRBV9 and TRBJ1-1; tentative D call: TRBD1 (6 bases). Trimming took off 5 bases at V and 5 bases at J, with 16 bases between the two ends. Germline CDR1 is SGDLS and CDR2 is YYNGEE. The CDR3 is 14 residues long. CDR3 region: CASSPTGYETEAFF. In nucleotides, the CDR3 is TGTGCCAGCAGTCCCACAGGGTACGAAACTGAAGCTTTCTTT. The whole variable domain, remainder taken from reference TRBV9 and TRBJ1-1, is DSGVTQTPKHLITATGQRVTLRCSPRSGDLSVYWYQQSLDQGLQFLIQYYNGEERAKGNILERFSAQQFPDLHSELNLSSLELGDSALYFCASSPTGYETEAFFGQGTRLTVV.

This clonotype has at least ten counts. The chain has TRBV20-1 and TRBJ1-6; D unresolved. Germline-derived CDR1 and CDR2 are DFQATT and SNEGSKA (reference sequence). V lost 3 bases and J lost 7, with 10 bases in between. The length of the CDR3 is 13 residues. The CDR3, as DNA: TGCAGTGCTAGTCGGGCGAGAAATTCACCCCTCCACTTT. Translated: CSASRARNSPLHF.

The table lists this clonotype with a few counts. The J gene is TRBJ2-5, the V gene TRBV7-9, with 9 positions matching TRBD2. Germline lookup yields CDR1 SEHNR and CDR2 FQNEAQ (reference sequence). The CDR3 sequence is 15 residues long. V shed 1 base and J 6 bases; nucleotides not matched to a gene: 6. DNA of the CDR3: TGTGCCAGCAGCTTAGGCGCTAGCGGGGTACAGACCCAGTACTTC. It specifies CASSLGASGVQTQYF.

In the case of this clonotype: This may be a read error: a much more frequent sequence differs by one nucleotide. It is likely a read error, because the conserved phenylalanine at the end of the CDR3 is missing. This rearrangement joins TRBV2 to TRBJ2-1; no clear D gene. Between the trimmed V and J ends, which lost 1 base and 2 bases, there was a span of 3 bases. The V gene's germline CDR1 is SNHLY and CDR2 FYNNEI. CDR3 size: 13 residues. CDR3 sequence: CASSEVAYNEQFS. The CDR3 DNA reads TGTGCCAGCAGTGAAGTGGCCTACAATGAGCAGTTCTCC.

The CDR3 DNA reads as TGTGCCAGCAGTCCAGGGGGTGGCACAGATACGCAGTATTTT. Translation gives CASSPGGGTDTQYF. This sequence joins TRBV27 and TRBJ2-3; TRBD1 matches at 7 bases. The CDR3 runs to 14 residues. V was clipped by 5 bases and J by 1 base; unmatched bases: 3. Germline V lookup: CDR1 MNHEY, CDR2 SMNVEV (reference sequence).

This clonotype was recorded once. The rearrangement uses TRBV5-1 and TRBJ2-1; the D is unclear. CDR1 is SGHRS, CDR2 YFSETQ, per germline. V was cut by 0 bases and J by 6 bases, with 7 bases left in between. The CDR3 covers 13 residues. The CDR3 DNA follows: TGCGCCAGCAGCTTGGGACCAACCAATGAGCAGTTCTTC. Translated, it gives CASSLGPTNEQFF.

This clonotype was recorded a few times. The J gene is TRBJ2-4, the V gene TRBV7-2, with a possible D match to TRBD2 (5 bases). CDR1 SGHTA and CDR2 FQGNSA come from the germline V gene. The CDR3 totals 17 residues. V was clipped by 1 base and J by 0 bases, with 13 bases between them. The CDR3 loop is CASSLVTGMGAKNIQYF. The CDR3 DNA sequence: TGTGCCAGCAGCTTAGTTACGGGGATGGGAGCCAAAAACATTCAGTACTTC. Full variable domain (remainder filled in from reference TRBV7-2 and TRBJ2-4): GAGVSQSPSNKVTEKGKDVELRCDPISGHTALYWYRQSLGQGLEFLIYFQGNSAPDKSGLPSDRFSAERTGGSVSTLTIQRTQQEDSAVYLCASSLVTGMGAKNIQYFGAGTRLSVL.

CDR3 sequence (DNA): TGCAGTGCTGTGTTAGCAGGAGGCTTCCGCTGGAATCTGTACGAGCAGTACTTC. Its protein product is CSAVLAGGFRWNLYEQYF. The chain joins TRBV20-1 to TRBJ2-7, with TRBD2 as a possible D gene (5 bases). CDR3 length: 18 amino acids. Germline-derived CDR1 and CDR2 are DFQATT and SNEGSKA (reference sequence). The V gene lost 5 bases and the J gene lost 4 bases, with 30 bases spanning the gap.

Only a few counts were recorded for this clonotype. The chain has TRBV7-9 and TRBJ2-5; no clear D gene. This CDR3 has 13 residues. Germline assignment: CDR1 SEHNR and CDR2 FQNEAQ (reference sequence). The V gene lost 8 bases and the J gene lost 0 bases, with 10 bases spanning the gap. The CDR3 spells CASSDGHQETQYF. The CDR3 DNA reads TGTGCCAGCTCCGATGGACACCAAGAGACCCAGTACTTC.

This clonotype was detected only a few times. This chain links TRBV27 with TRBJ2-3, with 9 bases aligning to TRBD2. The V gene's germline CDR1 is MNHEY and CDR2 SMNVEV (reference sequence). This CDR3 has 19 amino acids. V gave up 6 bases and J gave up 0 bases; unmatched junction bases: 16. CDR3 protein: CASRPWRPLAGASTDTQYF. The CDR3 DNA follows: TGTGCCAGCAGGCCCTGGCGGCCCTTAGCGGGAGCAAGCACAGATACGCAGTATTTT.

The CDR3 DNA follows: TGTGCCACCACGAGGGCCCTGAACACTGAAGCTTTCTTT. Protein sequence: CATTRALNTEAFF. The genes are TRBV15 and TRBJ1-1; D is undetermined. Germline V gene lookup returns CDR1 LNHNV and CDR2 YYDKDF (reference sequence). V was trimmed by 7 bases and J by 0 bases, leaving 9 bases between them. There are 13 residues in the CDR3.

The sample holds a few counts of this clonotype. The chain uses TRBV20-1 and TRBJ1-2; 7 positions agree with TRBD1. J was trimmed by 5 bases and V by 5 bases; bases with no gene match: 11. In germline, CDR1 is DFQATT, CDR2 SNEGSKA (reference sequence). CDR3 size: 14 residues. CDR3 protein: CSAPLSGTAYGYTF. For the CDR3, the DNA is TGCAGTGCTCCGCTTTCCGGGACAGCTTATGGCTACACCTTC.

The V call is TRBV27, the J call TRBJ2-2; D could derive from TRBD1 or TRBD2 (5 bases each). Germline V gives CDR1 MNHEY, CDR2 SMNVEV (reference sequence). CDR3 length equals 16 residues. V gave up 2 bases and J gave up 4 bases, with 14 bases separating them. The CDR3 spells CASSLLRPRGTGELFF. The CDR3 nucleotides read TGTGCCAGCAGTTTACTTCGACCGAGGGGCACCGGGGAGCTGTTTTTT.

The chain uses TRBV7-9 and TRBJ2-2, with D unclear. The germline V and J ends were trimmed by 4 bases and 1 base, with 13 bases remaining between them. The CDR3 is made up of 16 amino acids. The V gene's germline CDR1 is SEHNR and CDR2 FQNEAQ (reference sequence). The CDR3 sequence: CASSSRVAWNTGELFF. CDR3 DNA sequence: TGTGCCAGCAGCTCCCGGGTAGCTTGGAACACCGGGGAGCTGTTTTTT.

The table lists this clonotype with a few counts. An end of the junction does not agree with germline; a read error may underlie this. The chain recombines TRBV2 with TRBJ2-3; TRBD2 matches 8 bases. From germline, CDR1 is SNHLY and CDR2 FYNNEI. The CDR3 length is 15 residues. The CDR3 DNA reads as TGTGCCAGCAGTTTCGGGGGGGCCTTGTCAGATACACAGTATTTT. Its translation: CASSFGGALSDTQYF.

Only a few counts were recorded for this clonotype. The rearrangement links TRBV6-5 to TRBJ1-1; 7 nucleotides match TRBD1. J was trimmed by 6 bases and V by 4 bases; bases with no gene match: 11. Germline V CDR1 and CDR2: MNHEY, SVGAGI. The CDR3 covers 15 residues. CDR3: CASSCQGDRGAEAFF. As DNA, the CDR3 is TGTGCCAGCAGTTGTCAGGGGGATCGGGGCGCTGAAGCTTTCTTT.

The J gene is TRBJ1-2, the V gene TRBV29-1; TRBD1 agrees at 11 bases. The junction had 7 bases not matched to a gene; V was cut back by 5 bases and J by 8 bases. The CDR3 covers 13 residues. The germline V gene has CDR1 SQVTM and CDR2 ANQGSEA. For the CDR3, the DNA is TGCAGCGTTTCCCGGACAGGGGGCGAGGGCTACACCTTC. Its protein is CSVSRTGGEGYTF.

This clonotype was seen a handful of times. CDR3: CASSQEANEQFF. DNA of the CDR3: TGTGCCAGCAGCCAAGAGGCGAATGAGCAGTTCTTC. The chain is built from TRBV14 and TRBJ2-1, with D hard to call. The CDR3 contains 12 residues. V gave up 0 bases and J gave up 7 bases, with 4 bases separating them. Germline CDR1 is SGHDN and CDR2 is FVKESK.

The chain recombines TRBV7-2 with TRBJ2-5; TRBD2 aligns across 13 bases. The better agreement between TRBJ2-7 and the DNA end casts doubt on the J call. The CDR3 has 17 amino acids. CDR1 is SGHTA, CDR2 FQGNSA, per germline. This chain's CDR3 is CASSPGLLAGGFHEQYF. DNA for the CDR3: TGTGCCAGCAGCCCAGGGTTACTAGCGGGGGGGTTTCACGAGCAGTACTTC.